These T cell receptor beta chains were read from a single sample in a study of shared clonotypes between healthy human individuals. Sequencing used immunoSEQ multiplex PCR; TCRdb keeps in-frame clones, though not all of them. The profile shows millions of clones, 85% to 95% of them singletons. The source material was naive CD4+ T cells sorted from blood. The receptors were gathered from a man younger than 35 in good health. Both conserved end residues are part of each CDR3. D genes are given only for firm matches. Clone size is shown for a subset of rows, as once, few, many or a class of expanded clone.

TRBD1 TRBJ1-2 TRBV2 . CASRKGQQNNYGYTF TGTGCCAGCAGGAAGGGACAGCAGAATAACTATGGCTACACCTTC
TRBD1 TRBJ1-5 TRBV19 . CASSNKGTGGNQPQHF TGTGCCAGTAGTAACAAAGGGACAGGGGGCAATCAGCCCCAGCATTTT
TRBD1 TRBJ1-2 TRBV10-3 . CAISTGGNGYTF TGTGCCATCAGTACAGGGGGGAATGGCTACACCTTC
. TRBJ1-2 TRBV5-1 . CASSEAGTVNYGYTF TGCGCCAGCAGCGAGGCCGGGACCGTAAACTATGGCTACACCTTC
. TRBJ2-7 TRBV7-2 . CASSAGGYEQYF TGTGCCAGCAGCGCCGGGGGCTACGAGCAGTACTTC
TRBD1 TRBJ2-2 TRBV7-3 . CASSLNGQGSAGELFF TGTGCCAGCAGCCTCAACGGACAGGGGAGCGCCGGGGAGCTGTTTTTT
TRBD1 TRBJ2-2 TRBV9 . CASSSRDRDAGELFF TGTGCCAGCAGCTCCCGGGACAGGGATGCCGGGGAGCTGTTTTTT
. TRBJ2-7 TRBV5-1 . CASSLDGGGPYEQYF TGCGCCAGCAGCTTGGATGGGGGGGGCCCCTACGAGCAGTACTTC
. TRBJ1-2 TRBV18 . CASSRGRDYGYTF TGTGCCAGCTCACGTGGCAGGGACTATGGCTACACCTTC
. TRBJ1-6 TRBV5-1 . CASSLGRTHNSPLHF TGCGCCAGCAGCTTGGGAAGGACCCATAATTCACCCCTCCACTTT
. TRBJ1-1 TRBV4-1 . CASSQDAGRMNTEAFF TGCGCCAGCAGCCAAGATGCCGGACGTATGAACACTGAAGCTTTCTTT
TRBD1 TRBJ1-2 TRBV5-1 . CASSLTGGVGYGYTF TGCGCCAGCAGCTTGACAGGGGGAGTAGGGTATGGCTACACCTTC
TRBD2 TRBJ2-7 TRBV4-1 . CASSQDSGLGFSGRANEQYF TGCGCCAGCAGCCAAGATTCGGGCCTCGGGTTTAGCGGGAGGGCGAACGAGCAGTACTTC
TRBD2 TRBJ2-5 TRBV5-1 . CASSLPGLAGGLETQYF TGCGCCAGCAGCTTGCCGGGACTAGCGGGAGGGTTGGAGACCCAGTACTTC
TRBD1 TRBJ1-6 TRBV12-5 . CASGFDRDNSPLHF TGTGCTAGTGGCTTCGACAGGGATAATTCACCCCTCCACTTT
. TRBJ2-7 TRBV5-1 . CASSLEGVGNREYF TGCGCCAGCAGCTTGGAGGGTGTCGGGAACAGGGAGTACTTC
. TRBJ2-2 TRBV6-1 . CASTGYGELFF TGTGCCAGCACCGGATACGGGGAGCTGTTTTTT
. TRBJ2-2 TRBV7-8 . CASSSLPTATGELFF TGTGCCAGCAGCTCACTACCGACAGCTACCGGGGAGCTGTTTTTT
. TRBJ2-1 TRBV5-8 . CASSLIEQFF TGTGCCAGCAGCTTGATTGAGCAGTTCTTC
. TRBJ1-6 TRBV19 . CASNRDLVSPLHF TGTGCCAGTAACAGGGATCTGGTTTCACCCCTCCACTTT
. TRBJ1-4 TRBV29-1 . CSVTIQGEKLFF TGCAGCGTCACTATACAGGGCGAAAAACTGTTTTTT
. TRBJ1-3 TRBV9 . CASGETGRKGNTIYF TGTGCCAGCGGCGAGACAGGTCGAAAGGGAAACACCATATATTTT
TRBD1 TRBJ1-3 TRBV5-1 . CASSPGQGGGNTIYF TGCGCCAGCAGCCCGGGACAGGGGGGAGGAAACACCATATATTTT
. TRBJ2-1 TRBV11-2 . CASSLDLTGLAGQFF TGTGCCAGCAGCTTAGATCTGACCGGTCTTGCCGGGCAGTTCTTC
. TRBJ1-6 TRBV18 . CASSPFPGDSPLHF TGTGCCAGCTCACCGTTCCCAGGGGATTCACCCCTCCACTTT
. TRBJ2-1 TRBV19 . CASSIRSETVAQFF TGTGCCAGTAGTATAAGGTCGGAGACCGTGGCGCAGTTCTTC
. TRBJ1-2 TRBV6-6 . CASVDSAPNYGYTF TGTGCCAGCGTCGACAGCGCGCCCAACTATGGCTACACCTTC
. TRBJ2-7 TRBV30 . CAWRVSYEQYF TGTGCCTGGCGGGTCTCCTACGAGCAGTACTTC
. TRBJ1-6 TRBV6-1 . CASSAGIYNSPLHF TGTGCCAGCTCAGCAGGGATCTATAATTCACCCCTCCACTTT
. TRBJ2-5 TRBV2 . CASRGDQETQYF TGTGCCAGCAGGGGGGACCAAGAGACCCAGTACTTC
. TRBJ1-3 TRBV27 . CASSFRSGNTIYF TGTGCCAGCAGTTTCCGCTCTGGAAACACCATATATTTT
TRBD1 TRBJ1-5 TRBV6-1 . CASSEGQGNNQPQHF TGTGCCAGCAGTGAGGGACAGGGAAACAATCAGCCCCAGCATTTT
. TRBJ2-7 TRBV30 . CAWSPGLTSSYEQYF TGTGCCTGGAGTCCTGGACTCACGAGCTCCTACGAGCAGTACTTC
TRBD2 TRBJ2-5 TRBV4-1 . CASSSSGGGETQYF TGCGCCAGCAGCTCTAGCGGGGGTGGGGAGACCCAGTACTTC
. TRBJ2-1 TRBV28 . CASSAPGKGSYNEQFF TGTGCCAGCAGCGCTCCCGGTAAGGGCTCCTACAATGAGCAGTTCTTC
. TRBJ2-2 TRBV5-4 . CASTRGPGGGELFF TGTGCCAGCACCAGGGGACCCGGGGGCGGGGAGCTGTTTTTT
. TRBJ1-1 TRBV2 few CASSEERNTEAFF TGTGCCAGCAGTGAAGAGAGGAACACTGAAGCTTTCTTT
. TRBJ1-1 TRBV25-1 . CASTRQANTEAFF TGTGCCAGCACCCGACAGGCGAACACTGAAGCTTTCTTT
. TRBJ2-7 TRBV4-1 . CASSQDVLASGREQYF TGCGCCAGCAGCCAAGATGTCCTAGCCTCGGGAAGAGAGCAGTACTTC
TRBD2 TRBJ2-7 TRBV18 . CASSQALAGFYEQYF TGTGCCAGCTCCCAGGCCCTAGCGGGGTTTTACGAGCAGTACTTC
TRBD2 TRBJ2-5 TRBV5-1 . CASSLGSSGKQETQYF TGCGCCAGCAGCTTGGGGTCTAGCGGGAAGCAAGAGACCCAGTACTTC
. TRBJ1-2 TRBV27 . CASSKAWAEGYTF TGTGCCAGCAGTAAAGCGTGGGCGGAAGGCTACACCTTC
. TRBJ1-2 TRBV6-1 . CASSESGSLYYGYTF TGTGCCAGCAGTGAAAGCGGCAGCCTCTACTATGGCTACACCTTC
TRBD2 TRBJ2-1 TRBV7-2 . CASSFTSGAYNEQFF TGTGCCAGCAGCTTTACTAGCGGAGCCTACAATGAGCAGTTCTTC
TRBD2 TRBJ2-1 TRBV29-1 . CSVERQGFGLAGVWLVSNEQFF TGCAGCGTTGAACGTCAGGGCTTCGGACTAGCGGGAGTTTGGTTAGTAAGCAATGAGCAGTTCTTC
. TRBJ2-1 TRBV7-3 . CASSPLLGEQFF TGTGCCAGCAGCCCTCTTTTGGGTGAGCAGTTCTTC
TRBD2 TRBJ2-1 TRBV7-6 . CASSLAGGLGSNEQFF TGTGCCAGCAGCTTAGCTGGGGGACTAGGGAGCAATGAGCAGTTCTTC
TRBD1 TRBJ1-2 TRBV11-2 once CASSQLAGGLSGYTF TGTGCCAGCAGCCAGCTGGCAGGGGGCCTGTCTGGCTACACCTTC
. TRBJ1-1 TRBV7-9 . CASSLDGRLNTEAFF TGTGCCAGCAGCTTAGATGGAAGGTTGAACACTGAAGCTTTCTTT
TRBD1 TRBJ2-3 TRBV18 . CASSQQGDGTQYF TGTGCCAGCTCACAGCAGGGGGACGGGACGCAGTATTTT
. TRBJ2-1 TRBV5-1 . CASSLDGGRSYNEQFF TGCGCCAGCAGCTTGGATGGAGGGAGATCCTACAATGAGCAGTTCTTC
. TRBJ2-7 TRBV23-1 once CASSQSDRTKLTYEQYF TGCGCCAGCAGTCAATCAGACAGGACAAAACTTACCTACGAGCAGTACTTC
. TRBJ1-2 TRBV5-6 . CASSLRGNLNYGYTF TGTGCCAGCAGCTTGCGGGGAAATCTTAACTATGGCTACACCTTC
. TRBJ1-1 TRBV9 . CASSVDLTRTEAFF TGTGCCAGCAGCGTAGACTTGACCCGCACTGAAGCTTTCTTT
TRBD2 TRBJ2-1 TRBV12-5 . CASGFRTSGTGSSYNEQFF TGTGCTAGTGGTTTTCGGACTAGCGGGACGGGGAGCTCCTACAATGAGCAGTTCTTC